This TCR beta chain was identified in a study of blood T cell repertoires in COVID-19. In the study overall: T cells, B-cell-depleted T cells, or PBMCs supplied cDNA or gDNA.

The CDR3 is 16 residues long. Deletions cut 0 bases from V and 5 bases from J, with 11 bases between. Germline values: CDR1 MNHEY, CDR2 SVGAGI. Clones were sequenced by immunoSEQ multiplex PCR, and TCRdb holds only the in-frame ones, with some missing. The repertoire holds 40,000 to 50,000 clones, with 90% as singletons. The clonotype comes from a human donor in a cohort sampled during active COVID-19. The specimen was peripheral blood. The rearrangement joins TRBV6-5 to TRBJ1-6; D remains unclear. For the CDR3, the DNA is TGTGCCAGCAGTTACTCGATGTCCTCAGATAATTCACCCCTCCACTTT. This encodes CASSYSMSSDNSPLHF.